This TCR beta chain was identified during a study of cytomegalovirus exposure and HLA in healthy donors. Trimming cost V 3 bases and J 0 bases, with 17 bases left between them. This CDR3 is 17 amino acids long. Germline assignment: CDR1 MDHEN and CDR2 SYDVKM. Vbeta (60) and Jbeta (13) primers were used in the PCR. TCRdb keeps only in-frame clones here, not all; method: immunoSEQ multiplex PCR. Its clone listing holds roughly 120,000 clones. Sequencing was performed on PBMCs. This chain uses TRBV28 with TRBJ2-5; weak D call: TRBD2 (6 bases). The clonotype originates from a man aged 35 to 55 in good health and CMV-seronegative. CDR3 sequence (DNA): TGTGCCAGCAGTTTTAGGAAGTTAGCGGAGGACCAAGAGACCCAGTACTTC. As protein: CASSFRKLAEDQETQYF.